This TCR beta chain was captured by sequencing in a study of T cells in Graves' hyperthyroidism and ophthalmopathy. Study findings and constraints: Ophthalmopathy was identified by the model a median approximately six months ahead of onset.

From RNA transcripts, TCR beta CDR3 regions were amplified. HTBI primers were employed in a first-round RT-PCR of the TCR CDR3. TCRdb redid the calling of the multiplex PCR reads with MiXCR, one entry per CDR3 protein. This sample has about 570,000 distinct CDR3 sequences, with roughly 46% found just once. This clonotype was picked up many times. Its antigen is undetermined. Researchers barred patients who had uncontrolled infection, other autoimmune disease, pregnancy or lactation. V gave up 7 bases and J gave up 4 bases, with 13 bases separating them. This CDR3 has 14 amino acids. Germline V gene data show CDR1 as ENHRY and CDR2 as SYGVKD.

V gene TRBV10-3 combines with J gene TRBJ2-2; D possibly uses TRBD1 or TRBD2 (5 bases each). The source of this sequence is an adult woman with Graves' disease, either hyperthyroidism or ophthalmopathy (not recorded which). The sample taken for sequencing was peripheral blood or thyroid tissue (not recorded which). The CDR3 DNA follows: TGTGCCATCACTGACACTGGGGGCACCGGGGAGCTGTTTTTT. Translated: CAITDTGGTGELFF.